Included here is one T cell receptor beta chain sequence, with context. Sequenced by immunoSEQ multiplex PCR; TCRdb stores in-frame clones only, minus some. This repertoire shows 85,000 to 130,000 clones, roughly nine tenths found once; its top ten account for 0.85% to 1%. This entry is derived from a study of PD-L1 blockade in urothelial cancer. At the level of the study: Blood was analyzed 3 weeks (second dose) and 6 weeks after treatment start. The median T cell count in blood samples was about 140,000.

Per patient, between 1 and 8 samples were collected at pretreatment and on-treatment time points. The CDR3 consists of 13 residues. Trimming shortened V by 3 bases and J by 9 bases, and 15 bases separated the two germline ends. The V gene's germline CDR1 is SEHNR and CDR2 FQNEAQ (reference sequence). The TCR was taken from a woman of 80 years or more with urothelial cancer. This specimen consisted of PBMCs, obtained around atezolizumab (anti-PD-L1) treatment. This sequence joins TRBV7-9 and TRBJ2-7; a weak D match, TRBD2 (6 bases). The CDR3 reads CASSLGLPGGQYF. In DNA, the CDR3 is TGTGCCAGCAGCTTGGGACTCCCAGGCGGGCAGTACTTC. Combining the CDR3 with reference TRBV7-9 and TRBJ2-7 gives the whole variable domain DTGVSQNPRHKITKRGQNVTFRCDPISEHNRLYWYRQTLGQGPEFLTYFQNEAQLEKSRLLSDRFSAERPKGSFSTLEIQRTEQGDSAMYLCASSLGLPGGQYFGPGTRLTVT.